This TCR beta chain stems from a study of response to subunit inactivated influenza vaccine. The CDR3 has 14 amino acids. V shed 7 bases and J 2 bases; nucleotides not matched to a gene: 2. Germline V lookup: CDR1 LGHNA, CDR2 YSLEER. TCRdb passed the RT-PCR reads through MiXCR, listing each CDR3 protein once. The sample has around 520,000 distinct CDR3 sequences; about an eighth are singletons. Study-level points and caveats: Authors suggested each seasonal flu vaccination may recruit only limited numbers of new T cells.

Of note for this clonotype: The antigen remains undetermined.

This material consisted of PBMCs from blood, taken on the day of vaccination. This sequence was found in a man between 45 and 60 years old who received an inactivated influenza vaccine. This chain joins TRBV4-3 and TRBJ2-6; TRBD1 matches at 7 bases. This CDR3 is CASTDRAGANVLTF. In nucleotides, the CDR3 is TGCGCCAGCACCGACAGGGCTGGGGCCAACGTCCTGACTTTC.